Each of the 19 T cell receptor beta chains below was sequenced from the same sample in a study of T cell changes during pregnancy in multiple sclerosis. Produced via immunoSEQ multiplex PCR; TCRdb's table is partial and in-frame only. The table lists around 80,000 clones, 92% of them singletons. This sample comprised peripheral blood, obtained before pregnancy. The receptors were gathered from a female donor with multiple sclerosis, enrolled in a pregnancy study.

The rearrangement uses TRBV5-5 and TRBJ1-1; weak D call: TRBD1 (6 bases). The CDR3 contains 14 residues. Trimming left V 1 base short and J 6 bases short, with 13 bases between. CDR1 SGHKS and CDR2 YYEKEE come from the germline V gene (reference sequence). As DNA, the CDR3 is TGTGCCAGCAGCTTGTTCCAGGGGTTGGCTGAAGCTTTCTTT. It encodes CASSLFQGLAEAFF.

The J gene is TRBJ2-3, the V gene TRBV11-2; D perhaps matches TRBD1 (5 bases). Trimming shortened V by 1 base and J by 4 bases, and 12 bases separated the two germline ends. Per the germline V gene, CDR1 is SGHAT and CDR2 is FQNNGV. The CDR3 covers 15 residues. The CDR3 coding sequence is TGTGCCAGCAGCTTAGTCCAGGGTCGGCCAGATACGCAGTATTTT. This sequence encodes CASSLVQGRPDTQYF.

The genes are TRBV29-1 and TRBJ2-7, with TRBD1 identical over 10 bases. V dropped 1 base and J dropped 5; count of bases not matched to a gene: 5. This CDR3 has 14 amino acids. Per the germline V gene, CDR1 is SQVTM and CDR2 is ANQGSEA. The CDR3 reads CSVEGDRGANEQYF. The DNA for the CDR3 is TGCAGCGTTGAAGGGGACAGGGGAGCAAACGAGCAGTACTTC.

The chain combines TRBV7-9 with TRBJ2-5, with a weak D call TRBD1 (5 bases). V shed 1 base and J shed 5 bases, with 14 bases lying between them. The CDR3 sequence is 15 residues long. Germline V gene lookup returns CDR1 SEHNR and CDR2 FQNEAQ (reference sequence). The CDR3 loop reads CASSLVLRGAETQYF. The CDR3 DNA reads as TGTGCCAGCAGCTTAGTACTTAGGGGTGCGGAGACCCAGTACTTC.

DNA of the CDR3: TGTGCCAGCAGCTCGACAGGGGACAATCAGCCCCAGCATTTT. It encodes CASSSTGDNQPQHF. The genes are TRBV5-8 and TRBJ1-5; 8 bases map to TRBD1. Germline CDR1 reads SGHTS; CDR2 reads YDEGEE. The junction had 2 bases not matched to a gene; V was cut back by 3 bases and J by 3 bases. The CDR3 consists of 14 residues.

This chain links TRBV28 with TRBJ2-7; a weak D match, TRBD2 (6 bases). The CDR3 is 12 amino acids. CDR1 is MDHEN and CDR2 is SYDVKM in the germline V gene. The V and J ends lost 7 bases and 3 bases respectively, with 10 bases between them. CDR3 sequence: CASTGSGYEQYF. CDR3 DNA: TGTGCCAGCACCGGTAGCGGCTACGAGCAGTACTTC.

As DNA, the CDR3 is TGCGCCAGCAGCCCAGGGGTTAGCAATCAGCCCCAGCATTTT. Protein sequence: CASSPGVSNQPQHF. This rearrangement joins TRBV4-3 to TRBJ1-5; possibly TRBD1 for D (6 bases). Germline CDR1 LGHNA, CDR2 YSLEER. This CDR3 contains 14 residues. Trimming removed 4 bases from V and 0 bases from J, with 7 bases in between.

The CDR3 DNA sequence: TGTGCCAGCAGTCCCCTACAGGGAATAAACACTGAAGCTTTCTTT. Translating it yields CASSPLQGINTEAFF. The V call is TRBV2, the J call TRBJ1-1; a weak D match, TRBD1 (6 bases). This CDR3 comprises 15 residues. In germline, CDR1 is SNHLY, CDR2 FYNNEI. V lost 5 bases and J lost 2, with 15 bases in between.

The chain is built from TRBV5-1 and TRBJ1-1; 8 bases are a match to TRBD1. CDR3 length equals 15 residues. Germline CDR1 is SGHRS and CDR2 is YFSETQ. The J segment lost 4 bases and the V segment lost 0 bases, leaving 5 bases of the junction unmatched. CDR3 DNA: TGCGCCAGCAGCTTGGGACATACAGGGGGCACTGAAGCTTTCTTT. It is translated as CASSLGHTGGTEAFF.

V is TRBV5-1 and J is TRBJ2-6, with TRBD1 matching 8 bases. V shed 0 bases, J shed 0 bases, and the junction held 5 bases outside the gene matches. Looked up from germline, CDR1 is SGHRS and CDR2 is YFSETQ. There are 18 residues in the CDR3. The CDR3 nucleotides are TGCGCCAGCAGCTTGGGGGGACAGGCGAGCTCTGGGGCCAACGTCCTGACTTTC. Translated: CASSLGGQASSGANVLTF.

V gene TRBV28 combines with J gene TRBJ1-5; D is possibly TRBD1 (5 bases). Per the germline V gene, CDR1 is MDHEN and CDR2 is SYDVKM. CDR3 length equals 17 residues. The V end was cut by 6 bases, the J end by 3 bases, with 21 bases between. This CDR3 is CASSRIRVGRVNQPQHF. CDR3 DNA: TGTGCCAGCAGCCGCATCAGGGTAGGGCGAGTCAATCAGCCCCAGCATTTT.

A single count supports this clone. J is TRBJ1-2 and V is TRBV9; 7 bases align to TRBD1. From germline, CDR1 is SGDLS and CDR2 YYNGEE. The V and J ends lost 3 bases and 0 bases, in that order; junction bases with no gene match: 2. The CDR3 sequence is 14 residues long. Here the CDR3 DNA reads TGTGCCAGCAGCGAGACAGGGACTAACTATGGCTACACCTTC. This codes for CASSETGTNYGYTF.

The chain carries TRBV9 and TRBJ2-1, with 11 bases that match TRBD2. V trimming: 4 bases; J trimming: 10 bases; junction bases outside the gene matches: 10. This CDR3 is 15 amino acids long. The germline V gene encodes CDR1 SGDLS and CDR2 YYNGEE. DNA of the CDR3: TGTGCCAGCAGCCTTAGCGGGAGGGCCGCGGAGGAGCAGTTCTTC. Residues: CASSLSGRAAEEQFF.

This clone appeared once. V is TRBV19 and J is TRBJ2-7, with 7 positions matching TRBD2. Trimming took 6 bases from V and 3 from J; bases not matched to a gene: 8. This CDR3 is built from 14 residues. Germline V CDR1 and CDR2: LNHDA, SQIVND (reference sequence). The CDR3 nucleotides are TGTGCCAGTAGCCCAGCACCGGGGGGCTACGAGCAGTACTTC. It codes for CASSPAPGGYEQYF.

V and J are TRBV27 and TRBJ2-3, with 13 bases fitting TRBD2. The CDR3 runs 18 residues. Germline V CDR1 and CDR2: MNHEY, SMNVEV (reference sequence). V lost 0 bases, J lost 4 bases, and 7 bases stayed unmatched. The CDR3 protein is CASSLSRGLAGAADTQYF. As DNA, the CDR3 is TGTGCCAGCAGTTTATCCCGAGGACTAGCGGGAGCGGCAGATACGCAGTATTTT.

V is TRBV4-2 and J is TRBJ2-1; 9 bases are shared with TRBD2. Trimming at V came to 0 bases and at J to 3 bases, leaving 12 bases not matched to a gene. This CDR3 is 19 amino acids long. Germline V lookup: CDR1 LGHNA, CDR2 YNFKEQ. The CDR3 reads CASSQDLAGRIGNYNEQFF. CDR3 in DNA: TGTGCCAGCAGCCAAGATCTAGCGGGACGCATTGGGAACTACAATGAGCAGTTCTTC.

The chain recombines TRBV18 with TRBJ2-7, with TRBD1 identical over 12 bases. The V gene end was trimmed by 4 bases and the J gene end by 5 bases; junction bases not matched to a gene: 9. The CDR3 is made up of 16 amino acids. Germline V gene data show CDR1 as KGHSH and CDR2 as LQKENI. The CDR3 DNA is TGTGCCAGCTCACTCAAAACCGGGACAGGGGGCGACGAGCAGTACTTC. The encoded protein is CASSLKTGTGGDEQYF.

The rearrangement links TRBV6-6 to TRBJ2-2; weak D call: TRBD1 (6 bases). This CDR3 region has 11 residues. The V end lost 2 bases, the J end lost 16 bases, and 11 bases lay between the germline ends. Germline CDR1 and CDR2: MNHNY and SVGAGI (reference sequence). CDR3: CASSYGQLGFF. In DNA, the CDR3 is TGTGCCAGCAGTTACGGACAGTTGGGGTTTTTT.

The chain recombines TRBV5-8 with TRBJ2-7, with D tentatively TRBD1 (6 bases). This CDR3 contains 12 residues. Germline V gene lookup returns CDR1 SGHTS and CDR2 YDEGEE. The V end lost 4 bases, the J end lost 6 bases, and 11 bases lay between the germline ends. CDR3 loop: CASSHRVGEQYF. The CDR3 DNA follows: TGTGCCAGCAGCCACAGGGTTGGCGAGCAGTACTTC.